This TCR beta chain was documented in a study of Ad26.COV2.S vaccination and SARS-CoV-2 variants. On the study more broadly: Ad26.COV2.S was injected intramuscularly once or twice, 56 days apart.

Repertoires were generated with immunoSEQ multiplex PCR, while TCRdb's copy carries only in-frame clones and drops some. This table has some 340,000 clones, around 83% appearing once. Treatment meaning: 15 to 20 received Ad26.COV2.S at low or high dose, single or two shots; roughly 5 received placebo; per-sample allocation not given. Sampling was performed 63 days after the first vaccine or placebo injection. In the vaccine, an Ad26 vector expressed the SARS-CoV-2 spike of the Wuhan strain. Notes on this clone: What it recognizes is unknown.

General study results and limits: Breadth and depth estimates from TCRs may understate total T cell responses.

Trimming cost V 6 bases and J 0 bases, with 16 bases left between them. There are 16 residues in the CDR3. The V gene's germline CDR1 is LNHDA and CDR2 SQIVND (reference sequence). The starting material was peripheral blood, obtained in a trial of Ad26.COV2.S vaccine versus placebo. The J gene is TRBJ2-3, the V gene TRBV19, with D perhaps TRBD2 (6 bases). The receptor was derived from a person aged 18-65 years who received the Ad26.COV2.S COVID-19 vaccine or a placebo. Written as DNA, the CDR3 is TGTGCCAGTAGAGTGCCCGGCGGGGTTAGCACAGATACGCAGTATTTT. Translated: CASRVPGGVSTDTQYF.